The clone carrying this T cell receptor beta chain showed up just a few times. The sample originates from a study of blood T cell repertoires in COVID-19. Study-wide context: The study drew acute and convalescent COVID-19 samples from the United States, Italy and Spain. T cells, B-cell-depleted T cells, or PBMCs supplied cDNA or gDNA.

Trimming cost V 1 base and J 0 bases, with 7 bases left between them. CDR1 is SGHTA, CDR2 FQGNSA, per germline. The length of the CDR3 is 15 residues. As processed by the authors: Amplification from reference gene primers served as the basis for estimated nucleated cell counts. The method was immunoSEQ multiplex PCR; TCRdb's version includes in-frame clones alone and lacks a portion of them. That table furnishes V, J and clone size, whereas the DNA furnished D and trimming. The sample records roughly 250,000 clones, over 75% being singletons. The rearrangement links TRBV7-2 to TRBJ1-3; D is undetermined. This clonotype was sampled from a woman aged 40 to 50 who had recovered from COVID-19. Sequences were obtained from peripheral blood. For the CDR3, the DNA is TGTGCCAGCAGCTTAGGAGGGTCCTCTGGAAACACCATATATTTT. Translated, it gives CASSLGGSSGNTIYF.